This T cell receptor beta chain comes out of a study of siplizumab effects on memory and regulatory T cells. Broader study findings: The diversity of naive T cells seemed greater than that of memory cells, and their alloresponse contribution seemed major. Among alloreactive clones, only a minor fraction mapped to unstimulated subsets. Versus around 25% in controls, the mappable alloreactive CD4+ clones averaged roughly 70% Treg-derived with siplizumab. Among sequences traceable to unstimulated CD4+ memory cells, alloreactive ones were significantly reduced by siplizumab.

Remarks on this clone: Its matching antigen is unknown. The sample contains more than one DNA sequence encoding this CDR3.

The protocol was immunoSEQ multiplex PCR, while the TCRdb copy is restricted to in-frame clones and leaves out a portion. This repertoire shows 70,000 or so clones, about 89% found once; its top ten account for approximately 30%. The junction had 7 bases not matched to a gene; V was cut back by 5 bases and J by 4 bases. This CDR3 is 15 amino acids long. Germline CDR1 reads MNHEY; CDR2 reads SMNVEV (reference sequence). This TCR was recovered from a human donor in good health. This chain uses TRBV27 with TRBJ2-1; 8 bases map to TRBD1. Sequencing was performed on CD8+ T cells sorted from blood. This CDR3 reads CASSLGQGGYNEQFF. CDR3 DNA: TGTGCCAGCAGTCTAGGACAGGGTGGGTACAATGAGCAGTTCTTC.